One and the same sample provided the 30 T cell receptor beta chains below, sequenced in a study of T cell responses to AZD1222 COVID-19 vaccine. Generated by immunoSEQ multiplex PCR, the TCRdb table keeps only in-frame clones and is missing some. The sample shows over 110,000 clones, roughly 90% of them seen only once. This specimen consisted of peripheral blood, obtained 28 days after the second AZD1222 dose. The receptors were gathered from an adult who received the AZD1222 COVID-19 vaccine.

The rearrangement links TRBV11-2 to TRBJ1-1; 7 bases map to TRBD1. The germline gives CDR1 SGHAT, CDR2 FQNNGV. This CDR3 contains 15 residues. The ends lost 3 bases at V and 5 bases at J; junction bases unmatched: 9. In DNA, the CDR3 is TGTGCCAGCAGCTTGGGAGTGGGGACAGTTACTGAAGCTTTCTTT. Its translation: CASSLGVGTVTEAFF.

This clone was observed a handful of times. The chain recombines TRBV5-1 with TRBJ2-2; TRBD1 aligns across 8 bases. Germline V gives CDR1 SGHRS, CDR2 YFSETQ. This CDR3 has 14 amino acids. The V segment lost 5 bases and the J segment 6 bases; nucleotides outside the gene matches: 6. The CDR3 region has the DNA TGCGCCAGCAGAGCCCAGGGGGCGCCCGGGGAGCTGTTTTTT. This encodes CASRAQGAPGELFF. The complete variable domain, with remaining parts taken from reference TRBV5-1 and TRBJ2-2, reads KAGVTQTPRYLIKTRGQQVTLSCSPISGHRSVSWYQQTPGQGLQFLFEYFSETQRNKGNFPGRFSGRQFSNSRSEMNVSTLELGDSALYLCASRAQGAPGELFFGEGSRLTVL.

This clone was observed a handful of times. The CDR3 coding sequence is TGTGCCAGCACCGAAGGACAGGCCTTAATCCAGCATTTT. This translates into CASTEGQALIQHF. The chain recombines TRBV12-3 or TRBV12-4 with TRBJ1-5, with 7 bases aligning to TRBD1. The CDR3 is made up of 13 amino acids. Trimming removed 7 bases from V and 12 bases from J; junction bases left unmatched: 12.

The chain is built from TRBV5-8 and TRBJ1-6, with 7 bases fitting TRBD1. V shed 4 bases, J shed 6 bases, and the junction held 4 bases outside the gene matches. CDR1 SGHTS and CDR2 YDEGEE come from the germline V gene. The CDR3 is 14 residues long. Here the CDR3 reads CASSGDRINSPLHF. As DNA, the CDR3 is TGTGCCAGCAGCGGGGACAGAATTAATTCACCCCTCCACTTT.

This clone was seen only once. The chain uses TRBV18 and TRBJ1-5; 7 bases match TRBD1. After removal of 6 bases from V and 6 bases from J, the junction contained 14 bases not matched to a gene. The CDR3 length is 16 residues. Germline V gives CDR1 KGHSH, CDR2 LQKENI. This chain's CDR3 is CASSPDREGVGQPQHF. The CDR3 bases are TGTGCCAGCTCCCCCGACAGGGAGGGAGTAGGTCAGCCCCAGCATTTT.

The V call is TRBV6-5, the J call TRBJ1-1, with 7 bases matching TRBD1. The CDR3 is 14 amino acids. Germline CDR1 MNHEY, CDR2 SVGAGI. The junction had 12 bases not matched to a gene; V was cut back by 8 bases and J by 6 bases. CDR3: CASGLPGGGAEAFF. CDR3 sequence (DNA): TGTGCCAGCGGTTTACCCGGAGGGGGCGCTGAAGCTTTCTTT.

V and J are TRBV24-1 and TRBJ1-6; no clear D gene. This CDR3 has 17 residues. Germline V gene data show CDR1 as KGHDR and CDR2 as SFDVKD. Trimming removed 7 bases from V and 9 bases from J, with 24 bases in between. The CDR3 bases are TGTGCCACCAGGGTTAAGCTGGGCACGATCTGGACTTCACCCCTCCACTTT. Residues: CATRVKLGTIWTSPLHF.

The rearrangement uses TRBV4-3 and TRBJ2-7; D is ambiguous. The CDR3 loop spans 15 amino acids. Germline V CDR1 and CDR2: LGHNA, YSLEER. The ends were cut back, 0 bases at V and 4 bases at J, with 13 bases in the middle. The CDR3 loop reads CASSQEVGCCYEQYF. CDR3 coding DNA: TGCGCCAGCAGCCAAGAGGTTGGGTGCTGTTACGAGCAGTACTTC.

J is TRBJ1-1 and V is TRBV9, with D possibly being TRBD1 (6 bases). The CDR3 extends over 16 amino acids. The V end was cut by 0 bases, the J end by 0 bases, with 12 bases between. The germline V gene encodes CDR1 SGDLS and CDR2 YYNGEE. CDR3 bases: TGTGCCAGCAGCGTAGCTGAGGGGGGGATGAACACTGAAGCTTTCTTT. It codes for CASSVAEGGMNTEAFF.

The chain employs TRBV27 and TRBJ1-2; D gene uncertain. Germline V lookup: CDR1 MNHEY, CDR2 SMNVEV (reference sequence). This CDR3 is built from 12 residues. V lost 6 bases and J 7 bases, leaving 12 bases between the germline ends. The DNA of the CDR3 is TGTGCCAGCAGAGATCGAATTTTTGGCTACACCTTC. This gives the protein CASRDRIFGYTF.

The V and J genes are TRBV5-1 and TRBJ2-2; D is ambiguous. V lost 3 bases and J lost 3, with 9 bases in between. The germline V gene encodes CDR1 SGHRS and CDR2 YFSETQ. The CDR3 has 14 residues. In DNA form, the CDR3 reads TGCGCCAGCAGCTACTACACCGACACCGGGGAGCTGTTTTTT. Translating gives CASSYYTDTGELFF.

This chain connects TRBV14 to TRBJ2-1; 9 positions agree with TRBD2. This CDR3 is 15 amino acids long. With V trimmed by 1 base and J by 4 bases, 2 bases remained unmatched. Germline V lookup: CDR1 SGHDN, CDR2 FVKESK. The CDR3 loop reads CASSQGTSVYNEQFF. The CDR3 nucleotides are TGTGCCAGCAGCCAAGGGACTAGCGTTTACAATGAGCAGTTCTTC.

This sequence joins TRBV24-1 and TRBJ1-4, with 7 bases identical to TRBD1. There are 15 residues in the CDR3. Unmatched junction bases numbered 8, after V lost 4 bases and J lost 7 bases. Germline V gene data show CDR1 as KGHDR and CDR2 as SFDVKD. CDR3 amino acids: CATSDLDRDGEKLFF. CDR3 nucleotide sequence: TGTGCCACCAGTGACCTTGACAGGGACGGTGAAAAACTGTTTTTT.

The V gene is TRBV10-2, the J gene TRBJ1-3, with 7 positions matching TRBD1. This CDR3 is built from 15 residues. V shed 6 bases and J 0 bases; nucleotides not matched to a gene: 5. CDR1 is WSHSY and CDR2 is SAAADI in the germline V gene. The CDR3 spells CASSATGDSGNTIYF. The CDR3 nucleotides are TGCGCCAGCAGCGCTACAGGGGACTCTGGAAACACCATATATTTT.

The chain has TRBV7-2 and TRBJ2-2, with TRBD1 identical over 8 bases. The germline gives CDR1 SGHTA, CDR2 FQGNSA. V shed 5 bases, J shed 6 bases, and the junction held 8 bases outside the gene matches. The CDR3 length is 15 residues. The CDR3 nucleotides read TGTGCCAGCAGCCCCGGACAGGGTAAATCCGGGGAGCTGTTTTTT. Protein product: CASSPGQGKSGELFF.

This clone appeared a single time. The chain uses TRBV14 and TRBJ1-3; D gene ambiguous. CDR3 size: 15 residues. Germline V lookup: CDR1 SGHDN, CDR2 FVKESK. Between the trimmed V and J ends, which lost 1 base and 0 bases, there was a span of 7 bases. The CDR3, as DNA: TGTGCCAGCAGCCAAGGAAAGTACTCTGGAAACACCATATATTTT. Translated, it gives CASSQGKYSGNTIYF.

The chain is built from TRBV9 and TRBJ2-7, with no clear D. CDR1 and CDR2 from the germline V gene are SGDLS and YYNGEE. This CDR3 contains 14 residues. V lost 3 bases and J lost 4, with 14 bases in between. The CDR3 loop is CASSALNGEYEQYV. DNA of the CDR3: TGTGCCAGCAGCGCCCTTAATGGCGAGTACGAGCAGTACGTC.

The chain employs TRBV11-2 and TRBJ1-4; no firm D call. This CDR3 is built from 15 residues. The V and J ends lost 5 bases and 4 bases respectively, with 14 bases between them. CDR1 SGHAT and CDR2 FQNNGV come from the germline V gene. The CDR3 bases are TGTGCCAGCAGCCCAGCCGCGGGGTTTAATGAAAAACTGTTTTTT. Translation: CASSPAAGFNEKLFF.

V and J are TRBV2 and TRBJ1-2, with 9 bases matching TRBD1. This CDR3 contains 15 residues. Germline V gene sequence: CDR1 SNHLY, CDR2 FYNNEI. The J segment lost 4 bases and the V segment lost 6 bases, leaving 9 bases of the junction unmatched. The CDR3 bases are TGTGCCAGCAGCAAAACGGGACAGGGCCTCTATGGCTACACCTTC. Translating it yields CASSKTGQGLYGYTF.

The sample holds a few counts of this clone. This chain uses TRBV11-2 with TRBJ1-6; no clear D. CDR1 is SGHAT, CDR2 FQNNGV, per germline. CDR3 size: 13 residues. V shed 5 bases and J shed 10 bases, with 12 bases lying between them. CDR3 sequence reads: CASSPVAVSPLHF. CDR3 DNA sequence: TGTGCCAGCAGCCCCGTGGCGGTCTCACCCCTCCACTTT.

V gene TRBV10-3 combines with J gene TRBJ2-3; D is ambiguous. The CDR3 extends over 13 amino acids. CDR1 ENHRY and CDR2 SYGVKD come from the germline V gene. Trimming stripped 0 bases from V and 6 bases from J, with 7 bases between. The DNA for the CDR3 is TGTGCCATCAGTGAGTCGGGGTTGGATACGCAGTATTTT. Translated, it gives CAISESGLDTQYF.

CDR3 bases: TGCGCCAACCCTCGACAGGGAAAGAACTACGAGCAGTACTTC. Translating it yields CANPRQGKNYEQYF. The chain links TRBV10-2 to TRBJ2-7, with 7 bases fitting TRBD1. Per the germline V gene, CDR1 is WSHSY and CDR2 is SAAADI. The CDR3 is 14 amino acids. The V and J ends lost 10 bases and 3 bases, in that order; junction bases with no gene match: 12.

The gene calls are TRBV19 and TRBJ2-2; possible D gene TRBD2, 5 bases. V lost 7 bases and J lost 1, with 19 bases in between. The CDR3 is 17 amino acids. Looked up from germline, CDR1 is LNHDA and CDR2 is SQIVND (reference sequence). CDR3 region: CASTRGSLQLNTGELFF. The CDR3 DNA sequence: TGTGCCAGTACCCGTGGGAGCCTACAACTGAACACCGGGGAGCTGTTTTTT.

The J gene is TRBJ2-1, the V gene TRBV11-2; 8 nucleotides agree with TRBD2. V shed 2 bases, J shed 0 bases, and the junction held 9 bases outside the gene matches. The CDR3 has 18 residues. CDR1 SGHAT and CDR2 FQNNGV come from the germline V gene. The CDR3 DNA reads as TGTGCCAGCAGCTTATTCCCCAGCGGGGGTAGCTCCTACAATGAGCAGTTCTTC. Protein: CASSLFPSGGSSYNEQFF.

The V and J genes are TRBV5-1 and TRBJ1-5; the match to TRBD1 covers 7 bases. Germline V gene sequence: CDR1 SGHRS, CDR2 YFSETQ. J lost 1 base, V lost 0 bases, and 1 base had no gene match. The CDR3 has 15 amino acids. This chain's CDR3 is CASSLEGQSNQPQHF. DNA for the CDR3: TGCGCCAGCAGCTTGGAGGGACAGAGCAATCAGCCCCAGCATTTT. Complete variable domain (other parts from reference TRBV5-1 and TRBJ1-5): KAGVTQTPRYLIKTRGQQVTLSCSPISGHRSVSWYQQTPGQGLQFLFEYFSETQRNKGNFPGRFSGRQFSNSRSEMNVSTLELGDSALYLCASSLEGQSNQPQHFGDGTRLSIL.

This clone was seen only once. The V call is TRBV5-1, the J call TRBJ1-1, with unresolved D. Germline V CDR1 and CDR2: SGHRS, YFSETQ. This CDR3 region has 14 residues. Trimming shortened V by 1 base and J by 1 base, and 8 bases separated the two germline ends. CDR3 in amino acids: CASSLRQQNTEAFF. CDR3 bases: TGCGCCAGCAGCTTGAGGCAGCAGAACACTGAAGCTTTCTTT.

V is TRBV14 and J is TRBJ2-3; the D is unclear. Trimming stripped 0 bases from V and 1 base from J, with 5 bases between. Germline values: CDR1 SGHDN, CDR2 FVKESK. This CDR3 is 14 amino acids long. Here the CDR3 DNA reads TGTGCCAGCAGCCAAGATTTGGGCACAGATACGCAGTATTTT. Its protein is CASSQDLGTDTQYF.

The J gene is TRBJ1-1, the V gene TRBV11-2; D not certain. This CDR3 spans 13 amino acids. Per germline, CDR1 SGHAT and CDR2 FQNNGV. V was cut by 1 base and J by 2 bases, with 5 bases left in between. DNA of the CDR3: TGTGCCAGCAGCTTAGGGTTTAACACTGAAGCTTTCTTT. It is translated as CASSLGFNTEAFF.

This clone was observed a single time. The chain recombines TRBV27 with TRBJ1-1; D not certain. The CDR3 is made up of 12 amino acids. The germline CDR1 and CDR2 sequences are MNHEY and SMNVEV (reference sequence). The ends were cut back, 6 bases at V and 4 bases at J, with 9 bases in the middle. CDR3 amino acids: CASSRLGTEAFF. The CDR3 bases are TGTGCCAGCAGCCGGCTGGGCACTGAAGCTTTCTTT.

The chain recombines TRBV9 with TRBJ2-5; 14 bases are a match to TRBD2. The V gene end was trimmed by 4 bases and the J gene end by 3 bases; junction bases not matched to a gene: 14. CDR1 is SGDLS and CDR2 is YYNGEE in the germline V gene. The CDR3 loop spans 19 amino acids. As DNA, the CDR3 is TGTGCCAGCAGCTCCCAACGTAACCCGGGACTAGCGGGAGAAGAGACCCAGTACTTC. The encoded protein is CASSSQRNPGLAGEETQYF. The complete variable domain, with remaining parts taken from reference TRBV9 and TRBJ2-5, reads DSGVTQTPKHLITATGQRVTLRCSPRSGDLSVYWYQQSLDQGLQFLIQYYNGEERAKGNILERFSAQQFPDLHSELNLSSLELGDSALYFCASSSQRNPGLAGEETQYFGPGTRLLVL.